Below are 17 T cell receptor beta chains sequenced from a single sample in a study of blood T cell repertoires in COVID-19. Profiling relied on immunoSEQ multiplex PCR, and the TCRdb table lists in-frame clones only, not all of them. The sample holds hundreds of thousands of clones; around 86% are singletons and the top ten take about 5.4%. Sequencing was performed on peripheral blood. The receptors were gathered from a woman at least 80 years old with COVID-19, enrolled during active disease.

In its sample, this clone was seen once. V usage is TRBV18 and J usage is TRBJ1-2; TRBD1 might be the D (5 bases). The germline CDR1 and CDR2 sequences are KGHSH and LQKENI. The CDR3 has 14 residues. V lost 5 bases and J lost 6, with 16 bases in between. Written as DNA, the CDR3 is TGTGCCAGCTCAAGAATCGGGGGAAGCGATGGCTACACCTTC. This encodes CASSRIGGSDGYTF.

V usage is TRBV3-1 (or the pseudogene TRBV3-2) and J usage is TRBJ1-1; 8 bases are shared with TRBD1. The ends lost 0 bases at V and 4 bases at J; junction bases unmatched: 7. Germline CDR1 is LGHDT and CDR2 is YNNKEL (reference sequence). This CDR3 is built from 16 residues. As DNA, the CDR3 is TGTGCCAGCAGCCAAGACTGGACAGGGAGGGGCACTGAAGCTTTCTTT. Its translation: CASSQDWTGRGTEAFF.

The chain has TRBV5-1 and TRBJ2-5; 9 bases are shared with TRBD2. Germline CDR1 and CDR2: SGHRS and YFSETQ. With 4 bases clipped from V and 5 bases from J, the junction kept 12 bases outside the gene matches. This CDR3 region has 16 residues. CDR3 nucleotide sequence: TGCGCCAGCAGCCCCGTAGCGGGGGCTCGCGTGGAGACCCAGTACTTC. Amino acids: CASSPVAGARVETQYF.

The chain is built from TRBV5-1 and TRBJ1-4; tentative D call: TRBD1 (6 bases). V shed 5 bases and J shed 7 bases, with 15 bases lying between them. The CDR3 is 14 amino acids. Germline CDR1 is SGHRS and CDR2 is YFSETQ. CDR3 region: CASRGAGKGEKLFF. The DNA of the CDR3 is TGCGCCAGCAGGGGGGCAGGGAAGGGTGAAAAACTGTTTTTT. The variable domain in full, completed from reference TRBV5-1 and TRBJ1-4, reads KAGVTQTPRYLIKTRGQQVTLSCSPISGHRSVSWYQQTPGQGLQFLFEYFSETQRNKGNFPGRFSGRQFSNSRSEMNVSTLELGDSALYLCASRGAGKGEKLFFGSGTQLSVL.

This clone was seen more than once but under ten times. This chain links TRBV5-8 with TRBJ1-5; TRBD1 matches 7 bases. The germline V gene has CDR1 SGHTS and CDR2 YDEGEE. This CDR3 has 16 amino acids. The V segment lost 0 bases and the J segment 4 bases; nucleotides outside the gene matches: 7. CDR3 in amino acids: CASSLVGGGFNQPQHF. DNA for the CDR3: TGTGCCAGCAGCTTGGTCGGAGGGGGCTTTAATCAGCCCCAGCATTTT. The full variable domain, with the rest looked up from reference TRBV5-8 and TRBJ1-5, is EAGVTQSPTHLIKTRGQQATLRCSPISGHTSVYWYQQALGLGLQFLLWYDEGEERNRGNFPPRFSGRQFPNYSSELNVNALELEDSALYLCASSLVGGGFNQPQHFGDGTRLSIL.

As DNA, the CDR3 is TGTGCCAGTAGTTCTTTTTGGGGCGGAAGCTCCTATAATTCACCCCTCCACTTT. Encoded protein: CASSSFWGGSSYNSPLHF. The chain uses TRBV19 and TRBJ1-6; D is possibly TRBD1 (5 bases). This CDR3 has 18 amino acids. CDR1 is LNHDA and CDR2 is SQIVND in the germline V gene (reference sequence). The germline V and J ends were trimmed by 5 bases and 0 bases, with 17 bases remaining between them.

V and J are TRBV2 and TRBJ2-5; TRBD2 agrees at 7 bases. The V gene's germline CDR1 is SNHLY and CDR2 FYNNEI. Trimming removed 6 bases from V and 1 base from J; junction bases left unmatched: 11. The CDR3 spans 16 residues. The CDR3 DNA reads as TGTGCCAGCAGCGTGACCACGGGGGGTTCCCAAGAGACCCAGTACTTC. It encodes CASSVTTGGSQETQYF.

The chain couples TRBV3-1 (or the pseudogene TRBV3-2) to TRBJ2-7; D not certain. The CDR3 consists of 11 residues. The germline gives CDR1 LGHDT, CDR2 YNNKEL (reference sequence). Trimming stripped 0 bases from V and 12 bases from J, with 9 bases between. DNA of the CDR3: TGTGCCAGCAGCCAAGATTCCCAGTGGTACTTC. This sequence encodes CASSQDSQWYF.

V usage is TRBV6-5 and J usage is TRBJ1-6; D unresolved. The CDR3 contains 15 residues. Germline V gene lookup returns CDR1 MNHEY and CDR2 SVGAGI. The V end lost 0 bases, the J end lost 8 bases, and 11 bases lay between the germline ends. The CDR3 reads CASSYSGALDSPLHF. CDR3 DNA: TGTGCCAGCAGTTACTCGGGAGCGCTAGATTCACCCCTCCACTTT.

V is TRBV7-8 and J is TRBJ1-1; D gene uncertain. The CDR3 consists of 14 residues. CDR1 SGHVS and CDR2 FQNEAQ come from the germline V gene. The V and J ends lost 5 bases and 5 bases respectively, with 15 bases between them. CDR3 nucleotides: TGTGCCAGCAGCCCGGACGGTCGAGGGACTGAAGCTTTCTTT. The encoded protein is CASSPDGRGTEAFF.

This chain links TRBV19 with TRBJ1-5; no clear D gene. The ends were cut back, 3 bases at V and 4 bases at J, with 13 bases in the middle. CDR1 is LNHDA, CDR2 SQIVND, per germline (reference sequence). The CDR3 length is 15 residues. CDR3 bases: TGTGCCAGTAGTATGACAAATATAAGAAATCAGCCCCAGCATTTT. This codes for CASSMTNIRNQPQHF.

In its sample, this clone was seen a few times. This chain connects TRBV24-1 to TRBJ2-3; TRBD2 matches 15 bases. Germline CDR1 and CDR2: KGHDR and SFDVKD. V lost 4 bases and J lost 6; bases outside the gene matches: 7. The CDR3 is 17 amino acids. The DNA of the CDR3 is TGTGCCACCAGTGAAGCCGGGACTAGCGGGGGGTGGGATACGCAGTATTTT. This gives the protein CATSEAGTSGGWDTQYF.

The CDR3 is CASLGAGGEDQPQHF. The CDR3 DNA follows: TGTGCCAGTTTGGGGGCAGGGGGCGAAGATCAGCCCCAGCATTTT. The chain uses TRBV27 and TRBJ1-5, with 8 bases that match TRBD1. In germline, CDR1 is MNHEY, CDR2 SMNVEV (reference sequence). V trimming: 9 bases; J trimming: 5 bases; junction bases outside the gene matches: 12. The CDR3 is made up of 15 amino acids.

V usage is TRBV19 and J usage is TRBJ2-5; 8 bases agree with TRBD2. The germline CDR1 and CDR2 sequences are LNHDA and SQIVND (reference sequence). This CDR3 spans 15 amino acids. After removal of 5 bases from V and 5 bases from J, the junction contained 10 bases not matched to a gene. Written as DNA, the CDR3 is TGTGCCAGTAGTGCCCCCGGCGGGGGGCGGGAGACCCAGTACTTC. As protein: CASSAPGGGRETQYF.

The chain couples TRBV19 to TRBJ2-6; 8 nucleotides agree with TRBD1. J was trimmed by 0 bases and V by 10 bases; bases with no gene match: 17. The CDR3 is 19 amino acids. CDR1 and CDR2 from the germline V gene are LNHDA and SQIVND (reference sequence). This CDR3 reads CATKASGGQVRSGANVLTF. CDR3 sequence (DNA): TGTGCCACGAAGGCATCCGGGGGACAGGTCCGCTCTGGGGCCAACGTCCTGACTTTC.

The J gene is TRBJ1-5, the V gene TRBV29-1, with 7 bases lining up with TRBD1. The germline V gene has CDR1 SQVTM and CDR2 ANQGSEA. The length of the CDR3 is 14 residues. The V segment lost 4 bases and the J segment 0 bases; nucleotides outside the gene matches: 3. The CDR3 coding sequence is TGCAGCGTTGGGGACAGATATAGCAATCAGCCCCAGCATTTT. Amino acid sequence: CSVGDRYSNQPQHF.

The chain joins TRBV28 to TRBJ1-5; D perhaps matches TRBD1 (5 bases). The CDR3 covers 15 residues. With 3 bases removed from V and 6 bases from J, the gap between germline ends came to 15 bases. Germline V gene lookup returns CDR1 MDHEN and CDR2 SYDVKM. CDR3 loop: CASSFRGTLGQPQHF. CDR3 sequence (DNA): TGTGCCAGCAGTTTTAGAGGGACTCTAGGTCAGCCCCAGCATTTT.